Shown below are 19 T cell receptor beta chains from a single sample sequenced in a study of cytomegalovirus exposure and HLA in healthy donors. Primers included in the PCR were 60 Vbeta and 13 Jbeta primers. Here immunoSEQ multiplex PCR was the method, and the copy in TCRdb shows in-frame clones only, minus some. The data hold approximately 110,000 clones, with approximately 71% observed a single time. The sequenced material came from PBMCs. Source of these receptors: a man aged 35 to 55 in good health and CMV-seronegative.

The chain combines TRBV1 with TRBJ2-5; TRBD2 is taken as the D call from the table, unchecked against the DNA. TRBV1 is reported as a pseudogene. The CDR3 runs 16 residues. The CDR3 loop is CTSSQDLAVYQETQYF. DNA for the CDR3: TGCACCAGCAGCCAAGATCTAGCGGTGTACCAAGAGACCCAGTACTTC.

This clone is termed medium-sized. The J gene is TRBJ2-1, the V gene TRBV4-3, with 7 bases that match TRBD1. V lost 1 base to trimming and J lost 2 bases; unmatched junction nucleotides: 2. Germline CDR1 LGHNA, CDR2 YSLEER. CDR3 length: 15 residues. The CDR3 here is CASSQGQGAYNEQFF. The CDR3 DNA follows: TGCGCCAGCAGCCAAGGGCAGGGGGCCTACAATGAGCAGTTCTTC.

This clone was seen a handful of times. The V gene is TRBV7-9, the J gene TRBJ2-3; perhaps TRBD2 as D (5 bases). Looked up from germline, CDR1 is SEHNR and CDR2 is FQNEAQ (reference sequence). The CDR3 contains 15 residues. The V gene lost 5 bases and the J gene lost 4 bases, with 16 bases spanning the gap. The CDR3: CASSPPRVSPDTQYF. The CDR3 bases are TGTGCCAGCAGCCCCCCGAGGGTCAGTCCAGATACGCAGTATTTT.

This clone was found once. CDR3 DNA: TGTGCCAGCAGCCCTCCTTTCCCGGGTCCCTACGAGCAGTACTTC. This encodes CASSPPFPGPYEQYF. V usage is TRBV28 and J usage is TRBJ2-7, with no clear D. CDR3 length: 15 amino acids. The germline V gene has CDR1 MDHEN and CDR2 SYDVKM. Trimming stripped 6 bases from V and 2 bases from J, with 17 bases between.

The chain couples TRBV25-1 to TRBJ1-6, with D possibly matching TRBD1 (5 bases). Germline V gene sequence: CDR1 MGHDK, CDR2 SYGVNS. V was cut by 6 bases and J by 5 bases, with 14 bases left in between. CDR3 length equals 15 residues. The CDR3 coding sequence is TGTGCCAGCAGAGCCTCGGGGGTAAATAATTCACCCCTCCACTTT. Translating it yields CASRASGVNNSPLHF.

This chain links TRBV29-1 with TRBJ1-5; 8 bases map to TRBD1. The CDR3 is 12 amino acids. Trimming took 0 bases from V and 15 from J; bases not matched to a gene: 7. The germline gives CDR1 SQVTM, CDR2 ANQGSEA. The CDR3 region has the DNA TGCAGCGTTGAAGATGACGGACAGGGTGCGCATTTT. It is translated as CSVEDDGQGAHF. Full variable domain (missing parts from reference TRBV29-1 and TRBJ1-5): SAVISQKPSRDICQRGTSLTIQCQVDSQVTMMFWYRQQPGQSLTLIATANQGSEATYESGFVIDKFPISRPNLTFSTLTVSNMSPEDSSIYLCSVEDDGQGAHFGDGTRLSIL.

This clone showed up just a few times. The chain links TRBV6-5 to TRBJ2-7; 7 positions match TRBD2. The trim removed 5 bases at V and 2 bases at J, leaving 9 bases unmatched. In germline, CDR1 is MNHEY, CDR2 SVGAGI. The CDR3 length is 15 residues. This CDR3 is CASSLRAGTTYEQYF. CDR3 DNA sequence: TGTGCCAGCAGTCTAAGAGCGGGGACGACCTACGAGCAGTACTTC.

This clone was recorded a few times. The V call is TRBV7-9, the J call TRBJ2-3; D is uncertain. Trimming took off 3 bases at V and 6 bases at J, with 10 bases between the two ends. The CDR3 has 13 amino acids. Germline V CDR1 and CDR2: SEHNR, FQNEAQ (reference sequence). CDR3 amino acids: CASSFPVVDTQYF. The CDR3 nucleotides read TGTGCCAGCAGCTTTCCGGTGGTGGATACGCAGTATTTT.

The V and J genes are TRBV27 and TRBJ2-2; the match to TRBD2 covers 8 bases. Germline V lookup: CDR1 MNHEY, CDR2 SMNVEV (reference sequence). CDR3 length equals 14 residues. V dropped 8 bases and J dropped 7; count of bases not matched to a gene: 9. The CDR3 coding sequence is TGTGCCAGCTCCCCCCGGGGGGGGCACGGGGAGCTGTTTTTT. Translated: CASSPRGGHGELFF.

This clone was observed a handful of times. This sequence joins TRBV29-1 and TRBJ1-1, with TRBD1 as a possible D gene (5 bases). V lost 8 bases and J 1 base, leaving 14 bases between the germline ends. Germline V gives CDR1 SQVTM, CDR2 ANQGSEA. The CDR3 sequence is 13 residues long. The CDR3 nucleotides are TGCAGCTTCTCCTACGGGGGGAACACTGAAGCTTTCTTT. Its protein product is CSFSYGGNTEAFF.

V and J are TRBV7-2 and TRBJ2-2, with 9 bases identical to TRBD2. J was trimmed by 2 bases and V by 7 bases; bases with no gene match: 11. The CDR3 consists of 17 residues. CDR1 is SGHTA and CDR2 is FQGNSA in the germline V gene. The CDR3 DNA is TGTGCCAGCAACTCTTATATGCGGGGGGGCAACACCGGGGAGCTGTTTTTT. The encoded protein is CASNSYMRGGNTGELFF.

The chain has TRBV7-3 and TRBJ2-7; 12 bases are shared with TRBD2. V gave up 4 bases and J gave up 2 bases; unmatched junction bases: 0. This CDR3 is built from 14 residues. Germline-derived CDR1 and CDR2 are SGHTA and FQGTGA. The CDR3 protein is CASSSSGGAYEQYF. As DNA, the CDR3 is TGTGCCAGCAGCTCTAGCGGGGGGGCCTACGAGCAGTACTTC.

The chain employs TRBV18 and TRBJ2-5, with D unclear. V was trimmed by 3 bases and J by 4 bases, leaving 12 bases between them. There are 14 residues in the CDR3. The V gene's germline CDR1 is KGHSH and CDR2 LQKENI. This CDR3 is CASSPSTTRETQYF. The CDR3 DNA is TGTGCCAGCTCACCCTCGACAACGCGAGAGACCCAGTACTTC. Filled out from reference TRBV18 and TRBJ2-5, the complete variable domain reads NAGVMQNPRHLVRRRGQEARLRCSPMKGHSHVYWYRQLPEEGLKFMVYLQKENIIDESGMPKERFSAEFPKEGPSILRIQQVVRGDSAAYFCASSPSTTRETQYFGPGTRLLVL.

The chain couples TRBV5-6 to TRBJ2-5; no clear D gene. From germline, CDR1 is SGHDT and CDR2 YYEEEE. V lost 5 bases and J 1 base, leaving 9 bases between the germline ends. The CDR3 has 13 residues. The CDR3 nucleotides read TGTGCCAGCAGTTTCTCTGTCCAAGAGACCCAGTACTTC. It translates to CASSFSVQETQYF. Together with reference TRBV5-6 and TRBJ2-5, the CDR3 gives the full variable domain: DAGVTQSPTHLIKTRGQQVTLRCSPKSGHDTVSWYQQALGQGPQFIFQYYEEEERQRGNFPDRFSGHQFPNYSSELNVNALLLGDSALYLCASSFSVQETQYFGPGTRLLVL.

As for this clone: One junction end disagrees with the germline gene, perhaps due to a read error. This chain joins TRBV25-1 and TRBJ1-3; 9 bases align to TRBD1. The germline V gene encodes CDR1 MGHDK and CDR2 SYGVNS. This CDR3 is 12 amino acids long. The CDR3 DNA follows: TGTGCCAGCAGGGACCCCCACCGGGACAGGGATTTT. It encodes CASRDPHRDRDF.

The chain is built from TRBV9 and TRBJ2-7, with TRBD2 identical over 8 bases. The V segment lost 4 bases and the J segment 0 bases; nucleotides outside the gene matches: 9. Germline assignment: CDR1 SGDLS and CDR2 YYNGEE. This CDR3 region has 16 residues. The CDR3 sequence: CASSTNPGTSSYEQYF. The CDR3 nucleotides read TGTGCCAGCAGCACCAACCCCGGGACTAGCTCCTACGAGCAGTACTTC.

This chain links TRBV4-2 with TRBJ2-5; the match to TRBD2 covers 10 bases. V lost 4 bases, J lost 9 bases, and 11 bases stayed unmatched. This CDR3 spans 15 amino acids. Germline values: CDR1 LGHNA, CDR2 YNFKEQ. In DNA, the CDR3 is TGTGCCAGCAGCCCGCGGACTAGCGGTTTGGTGGCCCAGTACTTC. This gives the protein CASSPRTSGLVAQYF.

Here the CDR3 DNA reads TGTGCCAGCAGCGCCAGGACGCCTCTAGCGGGGGGGCCAAGGGAGCAGTACTTC. Protein product: CASSARTPLAGGPREQYF. This chain connects TRBV7-2 to TRBJ2-7; 12 bases are a match to TRBD2. The CDR3 has 18 residues. CDR1 SGHTA and CDR2 FQGNSA come from the germline V gene. The trim removed 5 bases at V and 7 bases at J, leaving 18 bases unmatched.

The chain combines TRBV11-2 with TRBJ2-7; 8 bases map to TRBD1. CDR1 is SGHAT and CDR2 is FQNNGV in the germline V gene. With 5 bases clipped from V and 3 bases from J, the junction kept 9 bases outside the gene matches. The CDR3 is made up of 15 amino acids. The DNA of the CDR3 is TGTGCCAGCAGCCACCGCGGGACAGGTTTCTACGAGCAGTACTTC. Its protein is CASSHRGTGFYEQYF. The full variable domain, with the rest looked up from reference TRBV11-2 and TRBJ2-7, is EAGVAQSPRYKIIEKRQSVAFWCNPISGHATLYWYQQILGQGPKLLIQFQNNGVVDDSQLPKDRFSAERLKGVDSTLKIQPAKLEDSAVYLCASSHRGTGFYEQYFGPGTRLTVT.